The 17 T cell receptor beta chains below come from one sample, sequenced in a study of blood T cell repertoires in COVID-19 (dated by TCRdb to 2019 to 2021). The library was generated by the immunoSEQ multiplex PCR assay. TCRdb limited this immuneACCESS table to in-frame rearrangements with V and J called. A share of clones is missing; checked studies link under half to unresolved V genes, and the rest is unexplained. The sample table shows a few hundred thousand clones, and about nine tenths are seen once. The top ten clonotypes cover roughly 4.1% of the sample. The source material was peripheral blood. These receptors all come from a man between 45 and 60 years old with acute or convalescent COVID-19.

The rearrangement joins TRBV2 to TRBJ1-5; D unclear. The CDR3 consists of 15 residues. Germline lookup yields CDR1 SNHLY and CDR2 FYNNEI. V shed 2 bases and J shed 0 bases, with 8 bases lying between them. The CDR3 sequence: CASSERQNSNQPQHF. The DNA of the CDR3 is TGTGCCAGCAGTGAAAGACAAAATAGCAATCAGCCCCAGCATTTT.

V is TRBV5-6 and J is TRBJ1-3; maybe TRBD1 (6 bases). V was shortened by 4 bases and J by 0 bases, with 20 bases between the two germline ends. The CDR3 is 18 amino acids. Germline CDR1 reads SGHDT; CDR2 reads YYEEEE. CDR3 sequence (DNA): TGTGCCAGCAGCCCGAGGCCGACAGGAATAAGCTCTGGAAACACCATATATTTT. Its translation: CASSPRPTGISSGNTIYF.

V and J are TRBV12-5 and TRBJ2-2, with 7 bases identical to TRBD1. The CDR3 sequence is 16 residues long. Germline CDR1 and CDR2: LGHNT and FRNRAP. Trimming removed 1 base from V and 4 bases from J; junction bases left unmatched: 6. This CDR3 reads CASGLGTGVSTGELFF. The CDR3, as DNA: TGTGCTAGTGGTTTGGGGACAGGAGTTAGCACCGGGGAGCTGTTTTTT. Drawing the rest from reference TRBV12-5 and TRBJ2-2, the complete variable domain is DARVTQTPRHKVTEMGQEVTMRCQPILGHNTVFWYRQTMMQGLELLAYFRNRAPLDDSGMPKDRFSAEMPDATLATLKIQPSEPRDSAVYFCASGLGTGVSTGELFFGEGSRLTVL.

This sequence joins TRBV30 and TRBJ2-3, with D tentatively TRBD2 (7 bases). Germline-derived CDR1 and CDR2 are GTSNPN and SVGIG (reference sequence). The V and J ends lost 2 bases and 3 bases respectively, with 12 bases between them. The CDR3 loop spans 14 amino acids. The CDR3 reads CAWSRGGRTDTQYF. The CDR3, as DNA: TGTGCCTGGAGTAGGGGGGGCAGGACAGATACGCAGTATTTT.

The rearrangement joins TRBV27 to TRBJ1-2; 7 bases are a match to TRBD1. Germline V gives CDR1 MNHEY, CDR2 SMNVEV (reference sequence). This CDR3 is built from 13 residues. J lost 0 bases, V lost 6 bases, and 1 base had no gene match. The CDR3 is CASRRGPNYGYTF. As DNA, the CDR3 is TGTGCCAGCAGGAGGGGGCCTAACTATGGCTACACCTTC.

This clone was observed a few times. The chain recombines TRBV5-1 with TRBJ2-7, with a possible D match to TRBD2 (6 bases). The germline V gene has CDR1 SGHRS and CDR2 YFSETQ. V lost 2 bases and J lost 2, with 11 bases in between. The CDR3 is made up of 14 amino acids. The CDR3 nucleotides are TGCGCCAGCAGCTTAATGGGAGGAGCCTACGAGCAGTACTTC. Translation gives CASSLMGGAYEQYF.

In its sample, this clone was seen a few times. The chain recombines TRBV30 with TRBJ1-3; D is unresolved. The CDR3 is made up of 13 amino acids. Germline lookup yields CDR1 GTSNPN and CDR2 SVGIG (reference sequence). Trimming stripped 4 bases from V and 3 bases from J, with 10 bases between. The CDR3 region is CAWMAPGGNTIYF. The CDR3 nucleotides are TGTGCCTGGATGGCCCCAGGTGGAAACACCATATATTTT. The complete variable domain, with remaining parts taken from reference TRBV30 and TRBJ1-3, reads SQTIHQWPATLVQPVGSPLSLECTVEGTSNPNLYWYRQAAGRGLQLLFYSVGIGQISSEVPQNLSASRPQDRQFILSSKKLLLSDSGFYLCAWMAPGGNTIYFGEGSWLTVV.

This clone was counted between two and nine times. The V and J genes are TRBV6-5 and TRBJ1-1, with D possibly matching TRBD1 (5 bases). This CDR3 is 15 amino acids long. CDR1 and CDR2 (germline): MNHEY, SVGAGI. Trimming took 6 bases from V and 1 from J, leaving 15 bases between them. This chain's CDR3 is CASRTEPKSNTEAFF. The CDR3 DNA follows: TGTGCCAGCAGGACAGAGCCGAAATCGAACACTGAAGCTTTCTTT.

The gene calls are TRBV6-6 and TRBJ1-5; D gene unclear. This CDR3 has 13 residues. Trimming cost V 6 bases and J 6 bases, with 12 bases left between them. Looked up from germline, CDR1 is MNHNY and CDR2 is SVGAGI (reference sequence). CDR3 residues: CASSPQEAQPQHF. In DNA, the CDR3 is TGTGCCAGCAGCCCCCAGGAGGCTCAGCCCCAGCATTTT.

The chain joins TRBV18 to TRBJ2-7; D call uncertain. Germline assignment: CDR1 KGHSH and CDR2 LQKENI. Trimming shortened V by 3 bases and J by 3 bases, and 9 bases separated the two germline ends. The CDR3 sequence is 13 residues long. CDR3 nucleotide sequence: TGTGCCAGCTCACCGGCGGCCTTCTACGAGCAGTACTTC. Translation gives CASSPAAFYEQYF. Full variable domain (outside the CDR3, taken from reference TRBV18 and TRBJ2-7): NAGVMQNPRHLVRRRGQEARLRCSPMKGHSHVYWYRQLPEEGLKFMVYLQKENIIDESGMPKERFSAEFPKEGPSILRIQQVVRGDSAAYFCASSPAAFYEQYFGPGTRLTVT.

The J gene is TRBJ2-7, the V gene TRBV4-2; weak D call: TRBD1 (6 bases). V shed 1 base and J shed 2 bases, with 18 bases lying between them. There are 17 residues in the CDR3. Germline CDR1 is LGHNA and CDR2 is YNFKEQ. Here the CDR3 reads CASSQGLRGWDTYEQYF. The CDR3 DNA sequence: TGTGCCAGCAGCCAAGGTCTAAGGGGGTGGGACACCTACGAGCAGTACTTC.

The V call is TRBV11-2, the J call TRBJ2-2, with D perhaps TRBD2 (6 bases). The CDR3 runs to 15 residues. From germline, CDR1 is SGHAT and CDR2 FQNNGV. V gave up 4 bases and J gave up 6 bases, with 15 bases separating them. The CDR3 sequence: CASSSHQRRAGELFF. DNA for the CDR3: TGTGCCAGCAGCTCTCATCAGAGGAGGGCCGGGGAGCTGTTTTTT.

This rearrangement joins TRBV18 to TRBJ1-2, with 11 bases aligning to TRBD1. The V segment lost 6 bases and the J segment 3 bases; nucleotides outside the gene matches: 18. The CDR3 contains 19 residues. CDR1 is KGHSH and CDR2 is LQKENI in the germline V gene. The CDR3 nucleotides are TGTGCCAGCTCCGCCCGGTTTGGGACAGGGGGTTCCAGATACTATGGCTACACCTTC. Protein: CASSARFGTGGSRYYGYTF.

This clone was seen more than once but under ten times. The chain is built from TRBV3-1 (or the pseudogene TRBV3-2) and TRBJ2-1, with D possibly TRBD1 on 5 matching bases. CDR3 length: 16 residues. Trimming took 0 bases from V and 2 from J, leaving 11 bases between them. From germline, CDR1 is LGHDT and CDR2 YNNKEL (reference sequence). The DNA for the CDR3 is TGTGCCAGCAGCCAAGATGGCAGGGCACCCTACAATGAGCAGTTCTTC. Protein sequence: CASSQDGRAPYNEQFF.

This chain uses TRBV5-1 with TRBJ1-1; 7 nucleotides line up with TRBD1. V trimming: 4 bases; J trimming: 0 bases; junction bases outside the gene matches: 6. This CDR3 is built from 15 residues. The germline gives CDR1 SGHRS, CDR2 YFSETQ. DNA of the CDR3: TGCGCCAGCAGCCGAATGGGACAGCTGAACACTGAAGCTTTCTTT. Translation gives CASSRMGQLNTEAFF.

The chain employs TRBV18 and TRBJ2-1; D possibly corresponds to TRBD2 (6 bases). The CDR3 extends over 14 amino acids. V shed 6 bases and J shed 7 bases, with 16 bases lying between them. Germline values: CDR1 KGHSH, CDR2 LQKENI. The CDR3 sequence: CASSPAASDNEQFF. CDR3 DNA sequence: TGTGCCAGCTCCCCGGCTGCTAGCGATAATGAGCAGTTCTTC. Complete variable domain (other parts from reference TRBV18 and TRBJ2-1): NAGVMQNPRHLVRRRGQEARLRCSPMKGHSHVYWYRQLPEEGLKFMVYLQKENIIDESGMPKERFSAEFPKEGPSILRIQQVVRGDSAAYFCASSPAASDNEQFFGPGTRLTVL.

This chain uses TRBV2 with TRBJ1-1; TRBD1 aligns across 12 bases. J gave up 4 bases and V 5 bases, and 2 bases lay outside the gene matches. The CDR3 has 14 residues. The germline V gene encodes CDR1 SNHLY and CDR2 FYNNEI. CDR3 sequence: CASSSGQGATEAFF. The DNA of the CDR3 is TGTGCCAGCAGTTCGGGACAGGGGGCCACTGAAGCTTTCTTT.